This TCR beta chain came from a study of spatial heterogeneity in lung cancer. General study points: Counts of expanded intratumoral alpha and beta TCRs tracked tumor mutation counts.

The time point is: sample taken at primary tumor resection. The count of this clonotype is one. Its antigen is still unknown. This beta chain is a stray read from a library made for alpha chains; its abundance is not meaningful. Each CDR3 protein gets one entry after TCRdb re-called the 5' RACE reads with MiXCR. The data hold 7,800 or so distinct CDR3 sequences, with under 10% observed a single time. Trimming took 8 bases from V and 5 from J, leaving 17 bases between them. The germline V gene has CDR1 DFQATT and CDR2 SNEGSKA (reference sequence). The CDR3 runs to 13 residues. This clonotype was sampled from a male donor with early-stage non-small cell lung cancer. The J gene is TRBJ2-3, the V gene TRBV20-1; D possibly corresponds to TRBD1 (6 bases). The sample was lung tumor tissue, taken at surgery. The CDR3 region is CSPMEQGRDTQYF. The DNA of the CDR3 is TGCAGTCCCATGGAGCAGGGGAGAGATACGCAGTATTTT.